The entry below describes one TCR beta chain. Authors' analysis steps: Amplification from reference gene primers served as the basis for estimated nucleated cell counts. Sequenced by immunoSEQ multiplex PCR; TCRdb stores in-frame clones only, minus some. D and trimming were read from the DNA, whereas the V and J calls and clone size are those reported in that table. The data contain about 230,000 clones, roughly 81% of them seen just once; the ten biggest clones take up around 7.5%. The data originate from a study of blood T cell repertoires in COVID-19. Overall study context: Both acute and convalescent COVID-19 samples were obtained from the United States, Italy and Spain. The analysed material was cDNA or gDNA that came from T cells, B-cell-depleted T cells, or PBMCs.

Patients of the Seattle cohort, enrolled during active infection, were followed longitudinally. The CDR3 consists of 15 residues. Germline CDR1 is MNHEY and CDR2 is SVGAGI. Deletions cut 4 bases from V and 5 bases from J, with 17 bases between. V is TRBV6-5 and J is TRBJ1-1; D may be TRBD1 (6 bases). The sequenced material came from peripheral blood. This TCR was sampled from a woman at least 80 years old with COVID-19, enrolled during active disease. The chain's CDR3 is CASSFPRGATTEAFF. In nucleotides, the CDR3 is TGTGCCAGCAGTTTCCCCCGGGGGGCGACAACTGAAGCTTTCTTT.